The source of this TCR beta chain is a study of T cells expressing NK-cell markers. Study overall: Sorted T-cell subsets CD3+CD56+NKG2C+, CD3+CD56+NKG2C- and CD3+CD56-NKG2C+ were TCR beta-sequenced. HCMV seropositivity characterized seven of the eight sequenced donors, and seronegativity one.

UMIs were included in TCR beta cDNA generated by 5'RACE template switching. TCRdb re-called the 5' RACE reads and gives one entry per CDR3 protein, without DNA. Its clone listing holds approximately 420,000 distinct CDR3 sequences. The CDR3 has 14 residues. General study results and limits: HCMV specificity was not established for the expanded NKG2C+ T cell clones.

On this clonotype: Its antigen is not known.

Material: blood T cells: a sorted CD56 or NKG2C T cell subset, CD4+ or CD8+ T cells, or bulk PBMC T cells (not recorded which). This clonotype was sampled from a woman aged 45-59 years in good health. V gene TRBV12-3 or TRBV12-4 combines with J gene TRBJ2-7; TCRdb proposes TRBD1, but this gene call is untestable without DNA. This CDR3 is CASSTGTGPYEQYF.